This T cell receptor (beta chain) appears in the sequencing data of a study of cytomegalovirus exposure and HLA in healthy donors. PCR employed 60 Vbeta and 13 Jbeta primers. Clones were read by immunoSEQ multiplex PCR, and TCRdb kept only the in-frame ones, dropping some. Among roughly 100,000 clones, roughly three quarters were seen once, and the ten largest hold 9.6%. Looked up from germline, CDR1 is SGHNT and CDR2 is YENEEA. The CDR3 is 15 amino acids. V was pared by 6 bases and J by 8 bases, with 14 bases of the junction left unmatched. Study-wide findings and caveats: The authors judged a highly shared variant cluster likely a sequencing artifact. Researchers catalogued approximately 170 TCR beta chains as cytomegalovirus-associated. At a 0.05 false discovery rate, a later analysis found 18,000 or so TCR beta sequences to be associated with HLA alleles.

Concerning this clone: Its antigen remains unidentified.

This chain connects TRBV11-3 to TRBJ2-7, with 9 bases fitting TRBD2. The clonotype was recovered from a male donor in good health and CMV-seropositive. The material sequenced was PBMCs. In nucleotides, the CDR3 is TGTGCCAGCAGTTCTGGGATAGCGGGAGTACATCAGCAGTACTTC. Translation: CASSSGIAGVHQQYF. Together with reference TRBV11-3 and TRBJ2-7, the CDR3 gives the full variable domain: EAGVVQSPRYKIIEKKQPVAFWCNPISGHNTLYWYLQNLGQGPELLIRYENEEAVDDSQLPKDRFSAERLKGVDSTLKIQPAELGDSAVYLCASSSGIAGVHQQYFGPGTRLTVT.